These 28 T cell receptor beta chains originate from one sample sequenced in a study of Ad26.COV2.S vaccination and SARS-CoV-2 variants (dated by TCRdb to about 2021). In the paper's terms, the treatment or condition label means: some 20 received Ad26.COV2.S at low or high dose, single or two shots; five or six received placebo; per-sample allocation not given. For vaccine and placebo recipients, repertoires were sequenced using samples collected on day 63 after the first injection. The library was made by the immunoSEQ multiplex PCR assay. In TCRdb, the immuneACCESS table is reduced to in-frame sequences with V and J assigned. These tables do not hold every clone; where another copy was compared, an unresolved V gene accounts for under half, and the others remain unexplained. The sample yields a few hundred thousand clones; around 89% were counted once. The ten largest clones capture 1.5% to 2% of the sample.

This specimen consisted of peripheral blood, obtained in a trial of Ad26.COV2.S vaccine versus placebo. Receptor source: a person aged 18 to 65 who received the Ad26.COV2.S COVID-19 vaccine or a placebo.

The chain's CDR3 is CASSSSGHFYEQYF. The CDR3 DNA reads TGTGCCAGTAGTTCCTCGGGACACTTCTACGAGCAGTACTTC. The rearrangement links TRBV19 to TRBJ2-7; D might be TRBD1 (6 bases). CDR1 is LNHDA, CDR2 SQIVND, per germline (reference sequence). This CDR3 region has 14 residues. V shed 5 bases and J shed 3 bases, with 14 bases lying between them.

The V gene is TRBV7-8, the J gene TRBJ2-3; 8 bases fit TRBD2. The CDR3 runs 14 residues. From germline, CDR1 is SGHVS and CDR2 FQNEAQ. Trimming cost V 5 bases and J 2 bases; bases outside gene matches: 3. The CDR3 coding sequence is TGTGCCAGCAGCCAGCGGGGGAACACAGATACGCAGTATTTT. The encoded protein is CASSQRGNTDTQYF. The full variable domain, rest sourced from reference TRBV7-8 and TRBJ2-3, is GAGVSQSPRYKVAKRGQDVALRCDPISGHVSLFWYQQALGQGPEFLTYFQNEAQLDKSGLPSDRFFAERPEGSVSTLKIQRTQQEDSAVYLCASSQRGNTDTQYFGPGTRLTVL.

The rearrangement uses TRBV12-2 and TRBJ2-7; the DNA was not compared with TRBD1, the D call given in the table. TRBV12-2 represents a pseudogene. CDR3 length: 15 amino acids. This chain's CDR3 is CASRSDRGRRYEQYF. The CDR3 DNA follows: TGTGCAAGTCGCTCTGACAGGGGGCGACGGTACGAGCAGTACTTC.

The chain has TRBV28 and TRBJ1-2, with D unresolved. Trimming pared 2 bases from V and 6 bases from J, leaving 13 bases between. Per germline, CDR1 MDHEN and CDR2 SYDVKM. This CDR3 is 14 amino acids long. The CDR3 here is CASSLGPEDHGYTF. The CDR3, as DNA: TGTGCCAGCAGTTTAGGGCCTGAAGATCATGGCTACACCTTC.

This chain links TRBV4-2 with TRBJ2-2; no clear D. Germline CDR1 is LGHNA and CDR2 is YNFKEQ. The V gene lost 4 bases and the J gene lost 5 bases, with 8 bases spanning the gap. The CDR3 runs to 13 residues. The CDR3 sequence is CASSPLATGELFF. The CDR3 DNA reads as TGTGCCAGCAGCCCCCTTGCAACCGGGGAGCTGTTTTTT.

This clone showed up just a few times. This sample includes further DNA sequences coding for the same CDR3. The V call is TRBV2, the J call TRBJ1-4; D is possibly TRBD1 (5 bases). The germline gives CDR1 SNHLY, CDR2 FYNNEI. With 8 bases removed from V and 4 bases from J, the gap between germline ends came to 8 bases. The length of the CDR3 is 12 residues. The CDR3 DNA follows: TGTGCCAGCCGCAGGGTTAATGAAAAACTGTTTTTT. The encoded protein is CASRRVNEKLFF.

The chain carries TRBV27 and TRBJ2-5; D unresolved. The germline V gene has CDR1 MNHEY and CDR2 SMNVEV (reference sequence). With 4 bases removed from V and 2 bases from J, the gap between germline ends came to 2 bases. CDR3 length: 11 residues. The CDR3 sequence is CASSSQETQYF. The CDR3 coding sequence is TGTGCCAGCAGTTCGCAAGAGACCCAGTACTTC.

The rearrangement joins TRBV6-5 to TRBJ2-7, with D maybe TRBD2 (6 bases). Germline V gene lookup returns CDR1 MNHEY and CDR2 SVGAGI. This CDR3 comprises 13 residues. The V end lost 8 bases, the J end lost 1 base, and 12 bases lay between the germline ends. CDR3 nucleotides: TGTGCCAGCCGGGGGTCCCTTTCCTACGAGCAGTACTTC. It yields the protein CASRGSLSYEQYF.

This clone showed up just once. V gene TRBV2 combines with J gene TRBJ2-1; D gene ambiguous. V was trimmed by 6 bases and J by 0 bases, leaving 12 bases between them. CDR1 and CDR2 (germline): SNHLY, FYNNEI. The CDR3 extends over 15 amino acids. In DNA, the CDR3 is TGTGCCAGCAGAGAGCTTCTTGGCTCCTACAATGAGCAGTTCTTC. Translated, it gives CASRELLGSYNEQFF.

The V call is TRBV27, the J call TRBJ2-2, with D possibly TRBD1 on 5 matching bases. Per germline, CDR1 MNHEY and CDR2 SMNVEV (reference sequence). CDR3 length: 17 amino acids. Trimming removed 3 bases from V and 0 bases from J, with 14 bases in between. The CDR3 here is CASSLGPGPANTGELFF. CDR3 nucleotide sequence: TGTGCCAGCAGTTTGGGGCCAGGGCCCGCGAACACCGGGGAGCTGTTTTTT.

The rearrangement links TRBV5-6 to TRBJ2-7; no reliable D call. The V gene lost 4 bases and the J gene lost 8 bases, with 10 bases spanning the gap. This CDR3 spans 11 amino acids. Germline CDR1 SGHDT, CDR2 YYEEEE. The CDR3 protein is CASSLGPKQYF. DNA of the CDR3: TGTGCCAGCAGCCTTGGACCCAAGCAGTACTTC.

The V call is TRBV7-8, the J call TRBJ1-6, with D maybe TRBD1 (6 bases). This CDR3 is 13 amino acids long. The V end was cut by 5 bases, the J end by 7 bases, with 9 bases between. The V gene's germline CDR1 is SGHVS and CDR2 FQNEAQ. The CDR3 nucleotides are TGTGCCAGCAGCGGGGACAAAAATTCACCCCTCCACTTT. The encoded protein is CASSGDKNSPLHF.

This chain connects TRBV11-1 to TRBJ2-5, with D unresolved. The germline V gene has CDR1 SGHAT and CDR2 FQDESV (reference sequence). The CDR3 consists of 13 residues. Trimming took 5 bases from V and 1 from J, leaving 8 bases between them. The CDR3 DNA reads as TGTGCCAGCAGCGCAGGAATCCAAGAGACCCAGTACTTC. It is translated as CASSAGIQETQYF. Drawing the rest from reference TRBV11-1 and TRBJ2-5, the complete variable domain is EAEVAQSPRYKITEKSQAVAFWCDPISGHATLYWYRQILGQGPELLVQFQDESVVDDSQLPKDRFSAERLKGVDSTLKIQPAELGDSAMYLCASSAGIQETQYFGPGTRLLVL.

This CDR3 reads CASSPGTSAGEQFF. CDR3 sequence (DNA): TGTGCCAGCAGCCCCGGGACTAGCGCGGGGGAGCAGTTCTTC. This chain connects TRBV5-4 to TRBJ2-1; 10 bases map to TRBD2. The CDR3 is 14 residues long. Germline lookup yields CDR1 SGHNT and CDR2 YYREEE (reference sequence). V shed 4 bases, J shed 10 bases, and the junction held 8 bases outside the gene matches.

V is TRBV30 and J is TRBJ2-7, with TRBD2 as a possible D gene (6 bases). The V and J ends lost 0 bases and 1 base respectively, with 10 bases between them. Germline V CDR1 and CDR2: GTSNPN, SVGIG (reference sequence). The CDR3 loop spans 14 amino acids. The CDR3: CAWSVGSGSYEQYF. The CDR3 nucleotides read TGTGCCTGGAGTGTGGGTAGCGGTTCCTACGAGCAGTACTTC.

The rearrangement uses TRBV5-1 and TRBJ2-3; D ambiguous. This CDR3 has 15 residues. V gave up 4 bases and J gave up 0 bases, with 12 bases separating them. The germline gives CDR1 SGHRS, CDR2 YFSETQ. The CDR3 reads CASSPLDPSTDTQYF. CDR3 nucleotides: TGCGCCAGCAGCCCCCTGGACCCTAGCACAGATACGCAGTATTTT.

This clone was detected only once. J is TRBJ2-3 and V is TRBV25-1; 10 bases are shared with TRBD2. CDR1 is MGHDK, CDR2 SYGVNS, per germline. V was pared by 6 bases and J by 4 bases, with 1 base of the junction left unmatched. This CDR3 is built from 13 residues. For the CDR3, the DNA is TGTGCCAGCAGCGGACTAGCGGCAGATACGCAGTATTTT. Amino acid sequence: CASSGLAADTQYF.

In its sample, this clone was seen once. One end of the junction does not line up with germline, which may come from a read error. The chain carries TRBV19 and TRBJ2-1; 11 nucleotides match TRBD2. The CDR3 spans 15 residues. Per germline, CDR1 LNHDA and CDR2 SQIVND (reference sequence). DNA of the CDR3: TGTGCCAGTAGTATTCTTAGCGGGAGGGCCAATGGGCAGTTCTTC. Translation gives CASSILSGRANGQFF.

V usage is TRBV18 and J usage is TRBJ2-7; TRBD2 might be the D (5 bases). Trimming shortened V by 8 bases and J by 0 bases, and 11 bases separated the two germline ends. The length of the CDR3 is 13 residues. Germline CDR1 is KGHSH and CDR2 is LQKENI. The CDR3 DNA is TGTGCCAGCCGTCGGGAAGCCTCCTACGAGCAGTACTTC. Its translation is CASRREASYEQYF.

This clone was detected only once. This chain joins TRBV30 and TRBJ1-2; 8 bases fit TRBD1. V lost 5 bases and J lost 7; bases outside the gene matches: 6. Germline V gene data show CDR1 as GTSNPN and CDR2 as SVGIG (reference sequence). The CDR3 loop spans 12 amino acids. This chain's CDR3 is CAWGQGSGGYTF. The CDR3 DNA is TGTGCCTGGGGACAGGGCTCTGGTGGCTACACCTTC.

The genes are TRBV5-1 and TRBJ2-1; TRBD2 might be the D (6 bases). The CDR3 runs to 15 residues. V shed 3 bases and J shed 4 bases, with 14 bases lying between them. CDR1 is SGHRS, CDR2 YFSETQ, per germline. The CDR3 DNA reads as TGCGCCAGCAGCTCCGGGGGAGCGGGTTACAATGAGCAGTTCTTC. Amino acid sequence: CASSSGGAGYNEQFF.

This chain links TRBV11-2 with TRBJ2-3; D gene uncertain. This CDR3 spans 14 amino acids. Germline CDR1 and CDR2: SGHAT and FQNNGV. V lost 5 bases and J lost 1, with 10 bases in between. CDR3 bases: TGTGCCAGCAGCCTCATGACGGGCACAGATACGCAGTATTTT. Residues: CASSLMTGTDTQYF.

This chain joins TRBV25-1 and TRBJ2-7; 8 nucleotides align to TRBD1. In germline, CDR1 is MGHDK, CDR2 SYGVNS. This CDR3 has 14 amino acids. Trimming at V came to 7 bases and at J to 4 bases, leaving 9 bases not matched to a gene. The CDR3 here is CASMRSGGVYEQYF. The CDR3 DNA is TGTGCCAGCATGAGGTCAGGGGGCGTATACGAGCAGTACTTC.

The rearrangement links TRBV7-8 to TRBJ1-4; 8 bases match TRBD1. The germline V gene has CDR1 SGHVS and CDR2 FQNEAQ. Trimming at V came to 5 bases and at J to 8 bases, leaving 10 bases not matched to a gene. The CDR3 is 15 amino acids. This CDR3 reads CASSPYRGIGEKLFF. The CDR3, as DNA: TGTGCCAGCAGCCCGTACAGGGGGATAGGAGAAAAACTGTTTTTT.

The chain uses TRBV5-4 and TRBJ2-3; D is possibly TRBD2 (5 bases). Trimming took off 3 bases at V and 3 bases at J, with 14 bases between the two ends. CDR3 length: 15 amino acids. Per germline, CDR1 SGHNT and CDR2 YYREEE (reference sequence). CDR3 sequence: CASSSASGLTDTQYF. The DNA for the CDR3 is TGTGCCAGCAGCTCTGCCAGCGGACTTACAGATACGCAGTATTTT.

Here the CDR3 reads CSVELEGYEQYF. CDR3 DNA sequence: TGCAGCGTTGAGTTGGAAGGGTACGAGCAGTACTTC. The chain has TRBV29-1 and TRBJ2-7, with unresolved D. The CDR3 contains 12 residues. Between the trimmed V and J ends, which lost 3 bases and 4 bases, there was a span of 10 bases. The germline gives CDR1 SQVTM, CDR2 ANQGSEA.

The chain uses TRBV19 and TRBJ2-5; TRBD2 aligns across 8 bases. The J segment lost 5 bases and the V segment lost 3 bases, leaving 11 bases of the junction unmatched. The CDR3 totals 16 residues. The V gene's germline CDR1 is LNHDA and CDR2 SQIVND (reference sequence). The chain's CDR3 is CASSMITGASGETQYF. DNA of the CDR3: TGTGCCAGTAGTATGATCACCGGGGCTAGCGGGGAGACCCAGTACTTC.

The chain combines TRBV5-1 with TRBJ2-1, with TRBD2 matching over 12 bases. CDR1 is SGHRS, CDR2 YFSETQ, per germline. This CDR3 has 16 amino acids. Germline trimming cut 5 bases from V and 5 bases from J; bases unmatched to any gene: 8. The chain's CDR3 is CASSKTSGSVNNEQFF. Here the CDR3 DNA reads TGCGCCAGCAGTAAGACTAGCGGGAGTGTCAACAATGAGCAGTTCTTC.